This note documents a single T cell receptor (beta chain) sequence. Its cognate antigen is unknown. The CDR3 loop spans 15 amino acids. After removal of 6 bases from V and 7 bases from J, the junction contained 14 bases not matched to a gene. Germline V gives CDR1 SGHTA, CDR2 FQGNSA. This entry comes from a study of radiotherapy plus CTLA-4 blockade in lung cancer. At the level of the study: There were objective responses in 15% to 20% of patients, and around 30% had disease control. General study results and limits: After treatment with radiotherapy plus ipilimumab, TCR clones that came from the tumor expanded in blood. In blood, early T cell clone dynamics reportedly predicted response best, together with interferon-beta.

Patients in the study, people with chemo-refractory metastatic non-small-cell lung cancer, received focal radiation plus ipilimumab CTLA-4 blockade. The assay was immunoSEQ multiplex PCR, and TCRdb's table has in-frame clones only and misses some. The sample includes around 41,000 clones, around 70% of them seen just once. The gene calls are TRBV7-2 and TRBJ2-7, with TRBD2 matching over 8 bases. Source: peripheral blood, taken from a patient treated with radiotherapy plus ipilimumab. This receptor was obtained from a human donor with non-small cell lung cancer who had a partial response to radiotherapy plus ipilimumab. The CDR3 loop reads CASRSTPGLGPEQYF. In nucleotides, the CDR3 is TGTGCCAGCAGGTCAACCCCGGGACTAGGACCTGAGCAGTACTTC. The whole variable domain, remainder taken from reference TRBV7-2 and TRBJ2-7, is GAGVSQSPSNKVTEKGKDVELRCDPISGHTALYWYRQSLGQGLEFLIYFQGNSAPDKSGLPSDRFSAERTGGSVSTLTIQRTQQEDSAVYLCASRSTPGLGPEQYFGPGTRLTVT.